Presented here are 21 T cell receptor beta chains from one specimen sequenced in a study of regulatory T cells in long-lasting Graves disease. With iRepertoire HTBI primers and Arm-PCR of CDR3 regions, TCR beta libraries were built. TCRdb reprocessed the multiplex PCR reads via MiXCR and lists one record per CDR3 protein. This sample has about half a million distinct CDR3 sequences, with around a fifth found just once. The time point: persistent/refractory GD, antithyroid drugs over 5 years with positive TRAb. There was RNA extracted from PBMCs, and the TCR library was made from it. The sequenced sample was peripheral blood mononuclear cells (PBMCs), obtained when the disease was refractory, from a patient treated with antithyroid drugs. The receptors stem from a female donor with Graves disease.

The V and J genes are TRBV7-2 and TRBJ2-7; D may be TRBD1 (6 bases). CDR1 and CDR2 (germline): SGHTA, FQGNSA. Trimming pared 4 bases from V and 5 bases from J, leaving 15 bases between. This CDR3 is 14 amino acids long. CDR3 loop: CASSSITGIDEQYF. As DNA, the CDR3 is TGTGCCAGCAGCTCTATTACAGGGATCGACGAGCAGTACTTC.

V and J are TRBV12-3 or TRBV12-4 and TRBJ1-3, with D perhaps matching TRBD1 (5 bases). V gave up 1 base and J gave up 0 bases, with 13 bases separating them. The CDR3 is 17 amino acids. The CDR3 reads CASSLGWGRSSGNTIYF. The CDR3 DNA reads as TGTGCCAGCAGTTTAGGGTGGGGACGGAGCTCTGGAAACACCATATATTTT.

This clonotype was detected only a few times. This chain connects TRBV19 to TRBJ1-2, with D hard to call. CDR3 length: 14 amino acids. Germline CDR1 LNHDA, CDR2 SQIVND (reference sequence). V was trimmed by 3 bases and J by 8 bases, leaving 16 bases between them. The CDR3 DNA is TGTGCCAGTAGTATCAAAAGGTATTCATCGGGCTACACCTTC. It yields the protein CASSIKRYSSGYTF.

This clonotype was counted at least ten times. V and J are TRBV7-2 and TRBJ2-7; D perhaps matches TRBD1 (6 bases). This CDR3 comprises 15 residues. V was shortened by 5 bases and J by 6 bases, with 20 bases between the two germline ends. CDR1 is SGHTA and CDR2 is FQGNSA in the germline V gene. In DNA form, the CDR3 reads TGTGCCAGCAGCCCCGCCGTGGGTAGGGGGTCCGAGCAGTACTTC. Amino acids: CASSPAVGRGSEQYF.

This clonotype was counted many times. The chain links TRBV12-3 or TRBV12-4 to TRBJ1-2; 7 positions match TRBD1. With V trimmed by 1 base and J by 3 bases, 11 bases remained unmatched. This CDR3 has 17 amino acids. The CDR3 DNA is TGTGCCAGCAGTTTAGGCGCTGCGTCAGGGGGGGACTATGGCTACACCTTC. This sequence encodes CASSLGAASGGDYGYTF.

This clonotype turned up a few times. The gene calls are TRBV3-1 and TRBJ2-7; no clear D. CDR1 is LGHDT, CDR2 YNNKEL, per germline (reference sequence). The ends were cut back, 1 base at V and 4 bases at J, with 8 bases in the middle. This CDR3 is built from 13 residues. In nucleotides, the CDR3 is TGTGCCAGCAGCCAAGTGATCGGATACGAGCAGTACTTC. Protein sequence: CASSQVIGYEQYF.

The table lists this clonotype with a few counts. This sequence joins TRBV5-6 and TRBJ2-5; TRBD2 agrees at 8 bases. The V segment lost 4 bases and the J segment 5 bases; nucleotides outside the gene matches: 19. CDR1 and CDR2 from the germline V gene are SGHDT and YYEEEE. CDR3 length: 18 residues. This CDR3 is CASSGSASGRNRGETQYF. DNA of the CDR3: TGTGCCAGCAGCGGATCGGCTAGCGGGCGTAATAGGGGTGAGACCCAGTACTTC.

There are a few counts of this clonotype. The chain uses TRBV7-2 and TRBJ1-5, with D maybe TRBD1 (5 bases). V was cut by 1 base and J by 3 bases, with 10 bases left in between. Germline CDR1 reads SGHTA; CDR2 reads FQGNSA. The CDR3 runs to 15 residues. CDR3: CASSLGGVFNQPQHF. The CDR3 DNA follows: TGTGCCAGCAGCTTAGGGGGGGTCTTCAATCAGCCCCAGCATTTT.

The V and J genes are TRBV9 and TRBJ2-2, with a weak D call TRBD1 (5 bases). CDR3 length: 13 residues. V was clipped by 0 bases and J by 9 bases, with 9 bases between them. From germline, CDR1 is SGDLS and CDR2 YYNGEE. In DNA, the CDR3 is TGTGCCAGCAGCGTAGCCCTGGGGCGGGAGCTGTTTTTT. This codes for CASSVALGRELFF.

The chain couples TRBV18 to TRBJ2-7; D ambiguous. The CDR3 covers 16 residues. V was clipped by 0 bases and J by 0 bases, with 12 bases between them. The germline CDR1 and CDR2 sequences are KGHSH and LQKENI. CDR3 sequence: CASSPPPQANSYEQYF. In DNA, the CDR3 is TGTGCCAGCTCACCACCCCCCCAGGCGAACTCCTACGAGCAGTACTTC.

This clonotype has a handful of counts. The V and J genes are TRBV20-1 and TRBJ2-7; D assignment may be TRBD1 or TRBD2 (5 bases each). This CDR3 comprises 15 residues. The V gene's germline CDR1 is DFQATT and CDR2 SNEGSKA (reference sequence). Trimming took 1 base from V and 3 from J, leaving 16 bases between them. The CDR3 DNA follows: TGCAGTGCTAGAGTCCCCGGGACGGATCTCTACGAGCAGTACTTC. Amino acid sequence: CSARVPGTDLYEQYF.

This chain connects TRBV6-2 or TRBV6-3 to TRBJ1-6; tentatively, D is TRBD1 (6 bases). Per the germline V gene, CDR1 is MNHEY and CDR2 is SVGEGT. CDR3 length: 15 amino acids. Trimming removed 5 bases from V and 9 bases from J, with 17 bases in between. CDR3 DNA: TGTGCCAGCAGTATACAGGGATCGAGCCTTTCACCCCTCCACTTT. Protein product: CASSIQGSSLSPLHF.

In its sample, this clonotype was seen many times. The chain is built from TRBV11-1 and TRBJ2-7; 10 bases align to TRBD1. Looked up from germline, CDR1 is SGHAT and CDR2 is FQDESV (reference sequence). After removal of 3 bases from V and 6 bases from J, the junction contained 2 bases not matched to a gene. The CDR3 is 13 amino acids. The CDR3 loop reads CASSFGQGVEQYF. The CDR3 coding sequence is TGTGCCAGCAGCTTTGGACAGGGGGTCGAGCAGTACTTC.

This clonotype occurred a few times. An end of the junction differs from the germline gene, which may be a read error. V gene TRBV20-1 combines with J gene TRBJ2-7; perhaps TRBD1 as D (5 bases). The CDR3 consists of 15 residues. In germline, CDR1 is DFQATT, CDR2 SNEGSKA (reference sequence). The CDR3 bases are TGCAGTGCCAGAGATGCACAGGTGGTCCGCGACGAGCAGTACTTC. It translates to CSARDAQVVRDEQYF.

This clonotype was detected many times. The chain combines TRBV3-1 with TRBJ1-2; D gene uncertain. V was cut by 1 base and J by 7 bases, with 16 bases left in between. The CDR3 totals 15 residues. Germline assignment: CDR1 LGHDT and CDR2 YNNKEL (reference sequence). The CDR3 here is CASSQGTADKTGYTF. As DNA, the CDR3 is TGTGCCAGCAGCCAAGGAACCGCTGACAAGACTGGCTACACCTTC.

This clonotype appeared many times. The chain has TRBV15 and TRBJ2-5; 7 bases agree with TRBD1. Germline values: CDR1 LNHNV, CDR2 YYDKDF (reference sequence). V lost 0 bases and J lost 5; bases outside the gene matches: 9. The CDR3 is 16 residues long. CDR3 bases: TGTGCCACCAGCAGAGACCCAGACAGGGCCCGGGAGACCCAGTACTTC. Amino acid sequence: CATSRDPDRARETQYF.

As concerns this clonotype: At one boundary the junction diverges from the germline segment, which might be a read error. The chain combines TRBV28 with TRBJ2-7; D is ambiguous. This CDR3 is 11 amino acids long. Germline V gene sequence: CDR1 MDHEN, CDR2 SYDVKM. CDR3 loop: CALWVADEQYF. In DNA, the CDR3 is TGCGCCCTGTGGGTAGCCGACGAGCAGTACTTC. The full variable domain, rest sourced from reference TRBV28 and TRBJ2-7, is DVKVTQSSRYLVKRTGEKVFLECVQDMDHENMFWYRQDPGLGLRLIYFSYDVKMKEKGDIPEGYSVSREKKERFSLILESASTNQTSMYLCALWVADEQYFGPGTRLTVT.

In regard to this clonotype: Given a much more abundant clone one base away, this may be a read error. The gene calls are TRBV7-2 and TRBJ2-5, with unresolved D. The CDR3 totals 13 residues. Germline CDR1 reads SGHTA; CDR2 reads FQGNSA. The ends were cut back, 2 bases at V and 2 bases at J, with 6 bases in the middle. The CDR3 region is CASSLNTQETQYF. The CDR3 DNA reads TGTGCCAGCAGCTTAAATACACAAGAGACCCAGTACTTC.

The chain is built from TRBV3-1 and TRBJ1-4; D not certain. Germline-derived CDR1 and CDR2 are LGHDT and YNNKEL (reference sequence). V was trimmed by 2 bases and J by 8 bases, leaving 12 bases between them. The CDR3 is 14 amino acids. For the CDR3, the DNA is TGTGCCAGCAGCCAATCGCGGAAGCGGGAAAAACTGTTTTTT. Translating it yields CASSQSRKREKLFF. Using reference TRBV3-1 and TRBJ1-4 for the parts outside the CDR3, the full variable domain is DTAVSQTPKYLVTQMGNDKSIKCEQNLGHDTMYWYKQDSKKFLKIMFSYNNKELIINETVPNRFSPKSPDKAHLNLHINSLELGDSAVYFCASSQSRKREKLFFGSGTQLSVL.

The rearrangement links TRBV7-2 to TRBJ2-3; 8 positions match TRBD2. This CDR3 comprises 14 residues. CDR1 and CDR2 from the germline V gene are SGHTA and FQGNSA. V dropped 4 bases and J dropped 2; count of bases not matched to a gene: 2. In DNA, the CDR3 is TGTGCCAGCAGCTGGGGACTAGACACAGATACGCAGTATTTT. Protein product: CASSWGLDTDTQYF.

The sample holds many counts of this clonotype. This rearrangement joins TRBV7-2 to TRBJ1-5; 10 positions match TRBD1. Trimming took 5 bases from V and 1 from J; bases not matched to a gene: 8. From germline, CDR1 is SGHTA and CDR2 FQGNSA. CDR3 length equals 17 residues. The CDR3 is CASSKGQGEGSNQPQHF. The CDR3, as DNA: TGTGCCAGCAGCAAAGGACAGGGGGAGGGCAGCAATCAGCCCCAGCATTTT.